These T cell receptor beta chains were read from a single sample in a study of tumor and adjacent non-tumor tissue in lung cancer. TCRdb ran MiXCR on the multiplex PCR reads and lists one entry per CDR3 protein. The repertoire holds about 110,000 distinct CDR3 sequences, approximately 84% seen once, with approximately 22% in the top ten. The sequencing sample was made of lung tumor tissue. The receptors derive from a man in his sixties or seventies with non-small cell lung cancer. Each CDR3 is given with its conserved first and last residue. Each record gives: J gene, V gene, D gene, CDR3 length, clone size, CDR3 DNA, CDR3 protein. A D gene is named only where the DNA matches it firmly. A clone size is listed for some rows: how often the clone was seen (once, few, many), or a class if it is expanded.

>TRBJ2-7|TRBV11-2|-|12|-
TGTACCAGCAGCAACCATGGGGGCGAGCAGTACTTC
CTSSNHGGEQYF
>TRBJ2-1|TRBV4-2|TRBD2|16|-
TGTGCCAGCAGCCAAGATGGACGAGCGGGAGGCAATAAGCAGTTCTTC
CASSQDGRAGGNKQFF
>TRBJ2-7|TRBV9|-|14|-
TGTGCCAACAGCCCTAGACAGGGACTAAGAGAGCAGTACTTC
CANSPRQGLREQYF
>TRBJ2-3|TRBV5-6|TRBD2|18|-
TGTGCCAGTAACTTGGTAGGGACTAGCGGGGGCAGCACATATACGCAGTATTTT
CASNLVGTSGGSTYTQYF
>TRBJ2-2|TRBV5-6|-|19|-
TGTGCCAGCAGCTTGTGGACCCCACAGTGGTTCCAGAACACCAGGGAGCTGTTTTTT
CASSLWTPQWFQNTRELFF
>TRBJ2-7|TRBV11-2|-|15|-
TGTGCCAGCAGCTTAGACCTTATGGGGCCCTACGAGCGGTACTTC
CASSLDLMGPYERYF
>TRBJ2-1|TRBV6-2/TRBV6-3|-|13|-
TGTGCCAGCGCTCGGGGCTCCTACGATGGGCAGTTCTTC
CASARGSYDGQFF
>TRBJ1-1|TRBV7-3|-|10|many
TGTGCCCCAAAGATTGGTGAAGCTTTCTTT
CAPKIGEAFF
>TRBJ2-1|TRBV10-1|TRBD2|14|-
TGCGCCAGCAGCCCCCTCCGGGGGGGCTTTGATCAATTCTTC
CASSPLRGGFDQFF
>TRBJ2-7|TRBV20-1|TRBD2|12|-
TGCAGTGCTCTGGGACTAGCAGGGAAGCAGTACTTC
CSALGLAGKQYF
>TRBJ2-7|TRBV11-2|-|15|-
TGTACCAGCAGCCCGTACTCCGGTAAAACCTACAAGCAGTACTTC
CTSSPYSGKTYKQYF
>TRBJ2-5|TRBV10-2|TRBD1|16|once
TGCGCCACCCAGGGGGATGTAACGAGGGGTGGGGAGACCCAGTACTTC
CATQGDVTRGGETQYF
>TRBJ2-1|TRBV28|TRBD2|16|few
TGTGTCAGCAGAGGACTAGCGGGAGGGTCCTGGAATGAGCAGTTCTTC
CVSRGLAGGSWNEQFF
>TRBJ2-3|TRBV4-1|-|16|-
TGCGCCAGCAGCCAAGAGCAGACATATAGCAATCAGCCCCAGTATTTT
CASSQEQTYSNQPQYF
>TRBJ1-1|TRBV6-6|-|13|-
TGTGCCAGCAGTGCGCCGGGAGGGGGTGGAGCTTTCTTT
CASSAPGGGGAFF
>TRBJ2-5|TRBV10-2|-|16|few
TGCGCTATCCAGGGAGGTGCGACGAGGGGTGGGGAGACCCAGTACTTC
CAIQGGATRGGETQYF
>TRBJ1-2|TRBV5-1|-|14|-
TGCACCATCAGCTTGGAGCAGAGTAACTATGGCTACACCTTC
CTISLEQSNYGYTF
>TRBJ2-1|TRBV6-2/TRBV6-3|TRBD2|15|-
TGTTCCAGCAGTTACCTGACTAGCGGATACAATGAGCAGTTCTTC
CSSSYLTSGYNEQFF
>TRBJ2-2|TRBV14|-|14|medium-sized
TGTGCCAGCAGCCAAAGGGGGAAGGCCGGGGAGCTGTTTTTT
CASSQRGKAGELFF
>TRBJ1-5|TRBV6-2/TRBV6-3|-|14|-
TGTGCCACCTGTGGGGTTAATAGCAATCAACCCCAGCATTTT
CATCGVNSNQPQHF
>TRBJ2-1|TRBV20-1|TRBD2|16|-
TGCAGTGATAGAGATTCCGCGGGAGGGAGATACAATGAGCAGTTCTTC
CSDRDSAGGRYNEQFF
>TRBJ2-7|TRBV6-6|-|17|-
TGTGCCAGCAGTTTGAGGCTTGGGGAAAGGGTTTCCTACGAGCAGTACTTC
CASSLRLGERVSYEQYF
>TRBJ1-2|TRBV6-1|-|13|once
TGTGTCAGCAGTGAAGCCATGGGGTTTGGCTACACCTTC
CVSSEAMGFGYTF
>TRBJ2-7|TRBV20-1|TRBD1|16|few
TGCAGTGCTAGGGGGATTAGGGACAGGATTAAAAACGAGCAGTACTTC
CSARGIRDRIKNEQYF
>TRBJ1-2|TRBV10-1|-|15|-
TGCGTCAGAAGTGAGTCGACAGGCCAAGCCTATGGCTACACCTTC
CVRSESTGQAYGYTF
>TRBJ2-2|TRBV4-1|TRBD1|16|few
TGCGTCAGCAGTCCCCGGACAGGGGTCGACCTCGGGGAGCTGTTTTTT
CVSSPRTGVDLGELFF
>TRBJ1-3|TRBV12-3/TRBV12-4|-|16|-
TGTGCCAACAGTTTCTCCCTCCCCCACTCTGGAAACACCATATATTTT
CANSFSLPHSGNTIYF
>TRBJ1-2|TRBV20-1|-|14|-
TGCAGCGCTAGAACCCAGGGAGTAAACTATGGCTACACCTTC
CSARTQGVNYGYTF
>TRBJ2-4|TRBV5-4|-|13|-
TGTGCCAGCAGCTTCACAGGGTTAGACACTCAGTACTTC
CASSFTGLDTQYF
>TRBJ2-1|TRBV5-1|-|17|once
TGCGCCAGCAACTGGGCCAATCCCGCCAGCTCCTACAATGAGCAGTTCTTC
CASNWANPASSYNEQFF
>TRBJ2-2|TRBV13|-|14|-
TGTGCCAGCAGTCTAACCGGAACAACCTGGGAGCTGTTTTTT
CASSLTGTTWELFF
>TRBJ2-4|TRBV29-1|-|16|-
TGCCGCGTTGAAGATCTAGTCGGACAACCGAGGGACATTCAGTACTTC
CRVEDLVGQPRDIQYF
>TRBJ2-3|TRBV11-2|-|14|-
TGTGCCAGCAACCACCGGACCTCTACGGCTGCGCAGTATTTT
CASNHRTSTAAQYF
>TRBJ1-6|TRBV5-6|-|16|-
TGTGCCAGCATCTTCGGGGGTAGCTCCTATAACTCACCCCTCCACTTT
CASIFGGSSYNSPLHF
>TRBJ1-2|TRBV12-3/TRBV12-4|-|15|-
TGTGTCAGCAGTTTATTGATAGGGATTGGCTATGGCTACACCTTC
CVSSLLIGIGYGYTF
>TRBJ2-5|TRBV29-1|-|13|-
TGCAGCGTTGATGGGCGTGTTGGGAAGACCCAGTACTTC
CSVDGRVGKTQYF
>TRBJ2-1|TRBV28|TRBD1|11|-
TGTGCCACCAGAGACAGGGTTGGGCAGTTCTTC
CATRDRVGQFF
>TRBJ2-3|TRBV12-3/TRBV12-4|-|17|many
TGTGCCAGCAGCCCCGCCCCGTTAAGAGCTAGCACAGATACGCAGTATTTT
CASSPAPLRASTDTQYF
>TRBJ1-5|TRBV6-6|TRBD1|18|-
TGCGCCAGCAGTTACTTCGGGTGGGGACAGAGTAGCAATCAGCCACAGCATTTT
CASSYFGWGQSSNQPQHF
>TRBJ2-1|TRBV6-2/TRBV6-3|-|13|many
TGTGCCAGCAGTTACTCGATGGAGAATGAGCAGTTCTTC
CASSYSMENEQFF
>TRBJ2-1|TRBV11-2|TRBD1|16|medium-sized
TGTGCCAGCAGCTTAACCACGGACAGGGTGGTCAATGAGCAGTTCTTC
CASSLTTDRVVNEQFF
>TRBJ2-7|TRBV28|TRBD1|15|-
TGTGCCAGCAGCCTTCTGGGACAGGGGGTCCACAAACAGTACTTC
CASSLLGQGVHKQYF